Following are 25 T cell receptor beta chains from one sample sequenced in a study of cytotoxic CD8 clonotypes in ibrutinib-treated CLL. TCRdb's copy holds only in-frame clones and misses some; the assay was immunoSEQ multiplex PCR. The repertoire includes some 170,000 clones, roughly 88% of them detected once, and around 2.7% sits in the top ten. Sequenced material: PBMCs, taken at disease progression, from a patient treated with ibrutinib. These receptors were taken from a human donor with chronic lymphocytic leukemia.

The chain is built from TRBV10-3 and TRBJ1-2; 7 bases align to TRBD1. J lost 2 bases, V lost 6 bases, and 6 bases had no gene match. Germline CDR1 and CDR2: ENHRY and SYGVKD. This CDR3 comprises 14 residues. In DNA, the CDR3 is TGTGCCATCAGAGAGATGGACAGGAACTATGGCTACACCTTC. It specifies CAIREMDRNYGYTF.

The chain uses TRBV28 and TRBJ2-5, with D unresolved. The germline gives CDR1 MDHEN, CDR2 SYDVKM. The CDR3 extends over 13 amino acids. V was cut by 2 bases and J by 1 base, with 5 bases left in between. The CDR3 nucleotides read TGTGCCAGCAGTTTAACGGTCCAAGAGACCCAGTACTTC. This codes for CASSLTVQETQYF.

The chain recombines TRBV10-3 with TRBJ2-7; D may be TRBD2 (6 bases). The CDR3 runs 20 residues. Germline loops: CDR1 ENHRY, CDR2 SYGVKD. The ends were cut back, 4 bases at V and 2 bases at J, with 30 bases in the middle. The DNA for the CDR3 is TGTGCCATCAGTGGTGGGGTAGGGGAACCGGCGGGGACTCTAACCTACGAGCAGTACTTC. This gives the protein CAISGGVGEPAGTLTYEQYF.

This sequence joins TRBV13 and TRBJ2-7; 9 bases align to TRBD2. The CDR3 is 15 amino acids. Trimming cost V 2 bases and J 2 bases; bases outside gene matches: 4. Germline lookup yields CDR1 PRHDT and CDR2 FYEKMQ (reference sequence). DNA of the CDR3: TGTGCCAGCAGCTTAACTAGGACTAGCGCCTACGAGCAGTACTTC. This gives the protein CASSLTRTSAYEQYF.

The V and J genes are TRBV12-5 and TRBJ1-2; TRBD1 aligns across 8 bases. The CDR3 is 15 residues long. V gave up 2 bases and J gave up 2 bases; unmatched junction bases: 4. CDR1 LGHNT and CDR2 FRNRAP come from the germline V gene. CDR3 nucleotides: TGTGCTAGTGGTTTGCTATACAGGGGGAACTATGGCTACACCTTC. Translating gives CASGLLYRGNYGYTF.

J is TRBJ1-4 and V is TRBV19; D is ambiguous. The CDR3 length is 15 residues. Trimming cost V 6 bases and J 0 bases, with 11 bases left between them. From germline, CDR1 is LNHDA and CDR2 SQIVND (reference sequence). CDR3 amino acids: CASSPRRATNEKLFF. CDR3 DNA sequence: TGTGCCAGTAGCCCACGAAGAGCAACTAATGAAAAACTGTTTTTT.

This rearrangement joins TRBV28 to TRBJ2-7; unclear D gene. Trimming took 2 bases from V and 6 from J, leaving 8 bases between them. The V gene's germline CDR1 is MDHEN and CDR2 SYDVKM. The CDR3 spans 12 residues. Here the CDR3 reads CASSLKRAEQYF. The CDR3 DNA reads TGTGCCAGCAGTTTAAAAAGGGCCGAGCAGTACTTC.

The chain couples TRBV6-5 to TRBJ1-5; 8 bases map to TRBD1. The CDR3 extends over 15 amino acids. Looked up from germline, CDR1 is MNHEY and CDR2 is SVGAGI. With 4 bases clipped from V and 5 bases from J, the junction kept 7 bases outside the gene matches. DNA of the CDR3: TGTGCCAGCAGTTTCACAGGACAGGGCGATCAGCCCCAGCATTTT. This translates into CASSFTGQGDQPQHF.

The gene calls are TRBV9 and TRBJ1-1; D is uncertain. Germline V gives CDR1 SGDLS, CDR2 YYNGEE. The CDR3 is 16 residues long. Trimming stripped 0 bases from V and 3 bases from J, with 15 bases between. In DNA form, the CDR3 reads TGTGCCAGCAGCGTAGGGAGGACTTTGGGGTACACTGAAGCTTTCTTT. Protein: CASSVGRTLGYTEAFF.

This chain connects TRBV9 to TRBJ2-1; 8 nucleotides match TRBD2. In germline, CDR1 is SGDLS, CDR2 YYNGEE. The CDR3 covers 18 residues. J lost 6 bases, V lost 4 bases, and 18 bases had no gene match. CDR3 sequence: CASSNPRGGTTSPNEQFF. CDR3 coding DNA: TGTGCCAGCAGCAACCCCCGGGGGGGGACAACCTCCCCCAATGAGCAGTTCTTC.

The V and J genes are TRBV5-4 and TRBJ2-5; 14 bases map to TRBD2. This CDR3 has 16 residues. V was clipped by 4 bases and J by 5 bases; unmatched bases: 7. The V gene's germline CDR1 is SGHNT and CDR2 YYREEE (reference sequence). The CDR3: CASSRGLAGEVETQYF. Here the CDR3 DNA reads TGTGCCAGCAGCAGGGGACTAGCGGGAGAGGTGGAGACCCAGTACTTC.

The genes are TRBV7-9 and TRBJ1-1; D not certain. The V end lost 3 bases, the J end lost 11 bases, and 16 bases lay between the germline ends. CDR1 SEHNR and CDR2 FQNEAQ come from the germline V gene (reference sequence). This CDR3 region has 13 residues. CDR3 in amino acids: CASSFAGAIGAFF. CDR3 in DNA: TGTGCCAGCAGCTTTGCGGGTGCGATTGGTGCTTTCTTT.

This sequence joins TRBV5-1 and TRBJ2-1; D gene uncertain. The CDR3 runs to 12 residues. Germline lookup yields CDR1 SGHRS and CDR2 YFSETQ. V gave up 1 base and J gave up 7 bases, with 6 bases separating them. The CDR3 spells CASSLWANEQFF. The CDR3 nucleotides read TGCGCCAGCAGCTTGTGGGCGAATGAGCAGTTCTTC.

This rearrangement joins TRBV9 to TRBJ1-3; a possible D gene is TRBD1 (5 bases). Germline assignment: CDR1 SGDLS and CDR2 YYNGEE. Trimming pared 4 bases from V and 0 bases from J, leaving 17 bases between. CDR3 length: 17 amino acids. The CDR3 DNA follows: TGTGCCAGCAGCCCATTTTCCTTGGGGGACTCTGGAAACACCATATATTTT. Its translation is CASSPFSLGDSGNTIYF.

The chain recombines TRBV6-5 with TRBJ1-2, with D uncertain. Trimming took 5 bases from V and 2 from J, leaving 12 bases between them. The CDR3 is 14 residues long. The germline V gene encodes CDR1 MNHEY and CDR2 SVGAGI. In DNA, the CDR3 is TGTGCCAGCAGTGAAAACCGGGAGAACTATGGCTACACCTTC. Amino acid sequence: CASSENRENYGYTF.

The chain couples TRBV7-8 to TRBJ1-5; TRBD1 might be the D (5 bases). V lost 6 bases, J lost 11 bases, and 26 bases lay in between. Germline V gene sequence: CDR1 SGHVS, CDR2 FQNEAQ. This CDR3 spans 16 amino acids. The CDR3 sequence: CASSYEAGTGDYTQHF. CDR3 nucleotide sequence: TGTGCCAGCAGTTACGAAGCCGGGACGGGGGATTATACCCAGCATTTT.

This chain joins TRBV30 and TRBJ2-3; 12 positions agree with TRBD2. Looked up from germline, CDR1 is GTSNPN and CDR2 is SVGIG (reference sequence). The CDR3 loop spans 18 amino acids. After removal of 0 bases from V and 4 bases from J, the junction contained 11 bases not matched to a gene. The DNA for the CDR3 is TGTGCCTGGAGTGTACTGGGTCTAGCGGGAGGGCCGGCAGATACGCAGTATTTT. This gives the protein CAWSVLGLAGGPADTQYF. The whole variable domain, remainder taken from reference TRBV30 and TRBJ2-3, is SQTIHQWPATLVQPVGSPLSLECTVEGTSNPNLYWYRQAAGRGLQLLFYSVGIGQISSEVPQNLSASRPQDRQFILSSKKLLLSDSGFYLCAWSVLGLAGGPADTQYFGPGTRLTVL.

The chain combines TRBV19 with TRBJ2-1, with TRBD1 as a possible D gene (6 bases). This CDR3 region has 13 residues. Germline CDR1 LNHDA, CDR2 SQIVND (reference sequence). The V and J ends lost 3 bases and 7 bases respectively, with 10 bases between them. CDR3 nucleotides: TGTGCCAGTAGTATCGGACAGATTAATGAGCAGTTCTTC. Protein sequence: CASSIGQINEQFF.

The V and J genes are TRBV5-1 and TRBJ2-3, with 12 nucleotides matching TRBD2. Trimming took 4 bases from V and 5 from J; bases not matched to a gene: 8. This CDR3 has 16 residues. Germline CDR1 SGHRS, CDR2 YFSETQ. In DNA form, the CDR3 reads TGCGCCAGCAGCCGCGCTAGCGGGAGGGCCATAGATACGCAGTATTTT. Its protein product is CASSRASGRAIDTQYF. Supplemented by reference TRBV5-1 and TRBJ2-3, the full variable domain reads KAGVTQTPRYLIKTRGQQVTLSCSPISGHRSVSWYQQTPGQGLQFLFEYFSETQRNKGNFPGRFSGRQFSNSRSEMNVSTLELGDSALYLCASSRASGRAIDTQYFGPGTRLTVL.

This sequence joins TRBV30 and TRBJ2-7; weak D call: TRBD1 (6 bases). The CDR3 runs to 14 residues. Trimming pared 0 bases from V and 3 bases from J, leaving 12 bases between. In germline, CDR1 is GTSNPN, CDR2 SVGIG (reference sequence). This CDR3 reads CAWSVPGADYEQYF. In nucleotides, the CDR3 is TGTGCCTGGAGTGTACCAGGGGCGGACTACGAGCAGTACTTC.

The gene calls are TRBV10-3 and TRBJ1-5, with D unclear. In germline, CDR1 is ENHRY, CDR2 SYGVKD. Trimming shortened V by 0 bases and J by 6 bases, and 6 bases separated the two germline ends. The CDR3 runs 13 residues. The chain's CDR3 is CAISESVGQPQHF. CDR3 nucleotides: TGTGCCATCAGTGAGTCTGTAGGTCAGCCCCAGCATTTT.

The rearrangement links TRBV29-1 to TRBJ2-3; weak D call: TRBD2 (5 bases). The CDR3 covers 14 residues. V was pared by 5 bases and J by 0 bases, with 12 bases between. Germline CDR1 and CDR2: SQVTM and ANQGSEA. CDR3 nucleotides: TGCAGCGTTACGAGGGAGTCTAGCACAGATACGCAGTATTTT. Encoded protein: CSVTRESSTDTQYF.

This clone occurred a few times. The V and J genes are TRBV10-3 and TRBJ1-3; 7 bases agree with TRBD1. Germline CDR1 ENHRY, CDR2 SYGVKD. The CDR3 length is 13 residues. The trim removed 8 bases at V and 4 bases at J, leaving 5 bases unmatched. In DNA form, the CDR3 reads TGTGCCATCGTGGGACAGATAGGAAACACCATATATTTT. It translates to CAIVGQIGNTIYF.

The chain joins TRBV14 to TRBJ2-5; 7 nucleotides agree with TRBD1. Germline V gives CDR1 SGHDN, CDR2 FVKESK. This CDR3 is 16 amino acids long. V lost 0 bases and J lost 4; bases outside the gene matches: 8. CDR3 amino acids: CASSQDIVRGRETQYF. CDR3 sequence (DNA): TGTGCCAGCAGCCAAGATATCGTCAGGGGGAGAGAGACCCAGTACTTC.

The chain carries TRBV25-1 and TRBJ2-2; 9 bases fit TRBD1. J lost 1 base, V lost 3 bases, and 6 bases had no gene match. Germline-derived CDR1 and CDR2 are MGHDK and SYGVNS. The CDR3 totals 17 residues. CDR3 sequence reads: CASSDPGTGRNTGELFF. The CDR3 DNA reads as TGTGCCAGCAGTGACCCCGGGACAGGGCGGAACACCGGGGAGCTGTTTTTT. The whole variable domain, remainder taken from reference TRBV25-1 and TRBJ2-2, is EADIYQTPRYLVIGTGKKITLECSQTMGHDKMYWYQQDPGMELHLIHYSYGVNSTEKGDLSSESTVSRIRTEHFPLTLESARPSHTSQYLCASSDPGTGRNTGELFFGEGSRLTVL.